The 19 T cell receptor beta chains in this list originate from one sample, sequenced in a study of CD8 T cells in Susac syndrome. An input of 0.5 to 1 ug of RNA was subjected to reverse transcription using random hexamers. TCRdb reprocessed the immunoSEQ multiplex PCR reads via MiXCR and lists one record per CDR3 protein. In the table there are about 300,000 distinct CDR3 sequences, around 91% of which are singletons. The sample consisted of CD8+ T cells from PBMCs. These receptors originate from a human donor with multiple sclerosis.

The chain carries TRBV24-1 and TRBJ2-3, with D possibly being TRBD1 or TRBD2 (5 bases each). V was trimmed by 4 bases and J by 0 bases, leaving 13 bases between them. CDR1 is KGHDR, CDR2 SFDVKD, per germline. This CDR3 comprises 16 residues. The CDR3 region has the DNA TGTGCCACCAGTGACCCCGCCCGGGACAGCACAGATACGCAGTATTTT. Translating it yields CATSDPARDSTDTQYF.

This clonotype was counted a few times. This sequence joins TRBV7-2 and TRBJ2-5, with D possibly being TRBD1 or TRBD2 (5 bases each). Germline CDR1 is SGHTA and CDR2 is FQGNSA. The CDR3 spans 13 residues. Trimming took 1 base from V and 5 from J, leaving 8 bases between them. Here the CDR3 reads CASSLGGTETQYF. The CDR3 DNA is TGTGCCAGCAGCTTAGGAGGGACCGAGACCCAGTACTTC.

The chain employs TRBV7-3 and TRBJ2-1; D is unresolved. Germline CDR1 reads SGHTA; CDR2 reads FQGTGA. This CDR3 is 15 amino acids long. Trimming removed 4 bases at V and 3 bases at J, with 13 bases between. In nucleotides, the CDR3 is TGTGCCAGCAGCTCGATAGGTGGCAACTACAATGAGCAGTTCTTC. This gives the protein CASSSIGGNYNEQFF.

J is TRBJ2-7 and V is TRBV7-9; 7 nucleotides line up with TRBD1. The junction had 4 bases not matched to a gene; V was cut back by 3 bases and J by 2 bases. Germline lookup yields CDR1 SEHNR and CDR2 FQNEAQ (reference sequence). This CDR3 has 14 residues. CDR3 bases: TGTGCCAGCAGCTTCCCGGGACAGACCTACGAGCAGTACTTC. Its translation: CASSFPGQTYEQYF.

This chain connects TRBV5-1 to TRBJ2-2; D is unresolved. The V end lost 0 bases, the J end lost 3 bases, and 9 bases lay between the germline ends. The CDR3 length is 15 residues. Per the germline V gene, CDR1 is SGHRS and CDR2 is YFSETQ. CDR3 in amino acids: CASSLVWPHTGELFF. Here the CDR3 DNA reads TGCGCCAGCAGCTTGGTGTGGCCCCACACCGGGGAGCTGTTTTTT.

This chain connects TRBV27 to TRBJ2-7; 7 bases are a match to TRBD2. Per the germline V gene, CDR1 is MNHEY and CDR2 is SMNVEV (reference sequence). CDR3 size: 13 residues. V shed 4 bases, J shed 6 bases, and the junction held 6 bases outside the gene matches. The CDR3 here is CASSWGGSGEQYF. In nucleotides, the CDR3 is TGTGCCAGCAGTTGGGGAGGGAGTGGCGAGCAGTACTTC.

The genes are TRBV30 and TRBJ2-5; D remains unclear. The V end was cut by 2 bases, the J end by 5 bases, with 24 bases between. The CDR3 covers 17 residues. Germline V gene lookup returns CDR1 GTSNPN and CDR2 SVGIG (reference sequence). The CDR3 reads CAWSPGEYSAMWETQYF. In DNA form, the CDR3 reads TGTGCCTGGAGTCCTGGCGAGTATTCGGCTATGTGGGAGACCCAGTACTTC.

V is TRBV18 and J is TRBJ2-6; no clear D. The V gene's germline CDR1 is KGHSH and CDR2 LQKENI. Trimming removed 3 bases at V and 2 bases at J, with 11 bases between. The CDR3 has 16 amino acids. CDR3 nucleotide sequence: TGTGCCAGCTCACCCCTCGACGGAGCTGGGGCCAACGTCCTGACTTTC. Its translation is CASSPLDGAGANVLTF.

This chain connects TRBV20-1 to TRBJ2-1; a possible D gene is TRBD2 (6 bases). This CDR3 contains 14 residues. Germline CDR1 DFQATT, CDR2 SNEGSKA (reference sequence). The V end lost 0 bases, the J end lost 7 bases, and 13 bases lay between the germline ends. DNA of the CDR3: TGCAGTGCTAGAGATGGCTTAGCGGATAATGAGCAGTTCTTC. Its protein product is CSARDGLADNEQFF.

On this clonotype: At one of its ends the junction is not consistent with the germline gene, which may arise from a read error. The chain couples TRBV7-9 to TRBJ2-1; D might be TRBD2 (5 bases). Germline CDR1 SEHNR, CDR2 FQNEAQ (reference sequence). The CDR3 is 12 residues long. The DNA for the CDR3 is TGTGCCAGCAGCTTAGGTTCGGGGTCCAGACTCTTC. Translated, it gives CASSLGSGSRLF.

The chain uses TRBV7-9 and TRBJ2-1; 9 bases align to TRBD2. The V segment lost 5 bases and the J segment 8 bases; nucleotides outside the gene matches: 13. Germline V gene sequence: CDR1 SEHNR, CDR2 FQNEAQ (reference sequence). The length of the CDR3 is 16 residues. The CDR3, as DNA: TGTGCCAGCAGCCCCGACGGGGCGGGGGGGCTAGATGAGCAGTTCTTC. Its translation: CASSPDGAGGLDEQFF.

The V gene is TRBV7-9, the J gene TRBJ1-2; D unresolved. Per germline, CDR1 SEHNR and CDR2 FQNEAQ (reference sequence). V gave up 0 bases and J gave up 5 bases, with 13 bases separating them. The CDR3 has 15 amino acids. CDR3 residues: CASSLASATRYGYTF. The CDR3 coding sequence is TGTGCCAGCAGCTTAGCCTCAGCCACGAGGTATGGCTACACCTTC. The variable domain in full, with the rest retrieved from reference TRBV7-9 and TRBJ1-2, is DTGVSQNPRHKITKRGQNVTFRCDPISEHNRLYWYRQTLGQGPEFLTYFQNEAQLEKSRLLSDRFSAERPKGSFSTLEIQRTEQGDSAMYLCASSLASATRYGYTFGSGTRLTVV.

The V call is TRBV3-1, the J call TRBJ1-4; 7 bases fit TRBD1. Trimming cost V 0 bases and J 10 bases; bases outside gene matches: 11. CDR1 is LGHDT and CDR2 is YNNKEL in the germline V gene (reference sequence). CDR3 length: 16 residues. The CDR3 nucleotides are TGTGCCAGCAGCCAAGAAAACAATGACAGGGTCGGAAAACTGTTTTTT. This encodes CASSQENNDRVGKLFF.

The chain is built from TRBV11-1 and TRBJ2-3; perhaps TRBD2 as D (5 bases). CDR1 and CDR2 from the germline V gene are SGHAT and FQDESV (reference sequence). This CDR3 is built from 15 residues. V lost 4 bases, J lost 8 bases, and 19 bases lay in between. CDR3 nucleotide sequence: TGTGCCAGCAGCTCAACCACTAGAACCTACTTTACGCAGTATTTT. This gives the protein CASSSTTRTYFTQYF.

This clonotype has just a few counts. The CDR3 spells CASSSGTDYEQYF. The CDR3, as DNA: TGTGCCAGCAGCTCCGGGACTGACTACGAGCAGTACTTC. This chain connects TRBV5-6 to TRBJ2-7; TRBD2 might be the D (6 bases). Between the trimmed V and J ends, which lost 3 bases and 3 bases, there was a span of 10 bases. Germline V lookup: CDR1 SGHDT, CDR2 YYEEEE. The CDR3 contains 13 residues.

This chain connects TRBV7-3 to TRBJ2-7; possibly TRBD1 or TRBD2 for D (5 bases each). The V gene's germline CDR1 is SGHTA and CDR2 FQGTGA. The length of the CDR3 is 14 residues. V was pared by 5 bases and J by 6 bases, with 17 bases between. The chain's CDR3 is CASSPGWGLGEQYF. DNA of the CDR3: TGTGCCAGCAGCCCGGGGTGGGGCTTAGGCGAGCAGTACTTC.

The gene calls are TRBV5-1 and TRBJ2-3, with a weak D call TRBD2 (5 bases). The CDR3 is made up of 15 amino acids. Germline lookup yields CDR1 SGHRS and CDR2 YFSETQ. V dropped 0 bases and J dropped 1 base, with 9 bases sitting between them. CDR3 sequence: CASSLAHGGTDTQYF. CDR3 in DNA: TGCGCCAGCAGCTTGGCCCACGGGGGCACAGATACGCAGTATTTT.

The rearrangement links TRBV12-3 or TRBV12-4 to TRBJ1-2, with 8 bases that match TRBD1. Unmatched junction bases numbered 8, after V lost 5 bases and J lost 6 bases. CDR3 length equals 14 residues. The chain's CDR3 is CASSPAGGWNGYTF. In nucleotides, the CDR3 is TGTGCCAGCAGTCCGGCAGGGGGCTGGAATGGCTACACCTTC.

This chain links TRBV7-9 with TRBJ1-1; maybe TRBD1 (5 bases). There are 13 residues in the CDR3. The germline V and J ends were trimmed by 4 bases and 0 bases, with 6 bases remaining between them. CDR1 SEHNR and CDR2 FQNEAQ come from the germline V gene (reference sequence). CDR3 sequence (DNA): TGTGCCAGCAGCTCGGGGGTGAACACTGAAGCTTTCTTT. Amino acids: CASSSGVNTEAFF.